These T cell receptor beta chains were read from a single sample in a study of cytomegalovirus exposure and HLA in healthy donors. Generated by immunoSEQ multiplex PCR, the TCRdb table keeps only in-frame clones and is missing some. The sample lists about 94,000 clones, 50% to 80% occurring once. Source material: PBMCs. These TCRs come from a man aged 25 to 40 in good health and CMV-seronegative. Each CDR3 is given with its conserved first and last residue. The D gene is left open where the match is weak. Rows may omit the clone size; those that give it use once, few, many or a size class.

TRBD1	few	TRBV5-1	TRBJ1-5	CASSVTGDSNQPQHF	TGCGCCAGCAGCGTGACAGGGGATAGCAATCAGCCCCAGCATTTT
TRBD2	NA	TRBV2	TRBJ2-5	CASSEWLRAGAWNEETQYF	TGTGCCAGCAGTGAATGGCTTCGAGCGGGAGCCTGGAATGAGGAGACCCAGTACTTC
NA	once	TRBV6-5	TRBJ2-3	CASRFIGTDTQYF	TGTGCCAGCAGATTTATAGGCACAGATACGCAGTATTTT
NA	NA	TRBV19	TRBJ1-5	CASSIQGLDQPQHF	TGTGCCAGTAGTATTCAGGGTTTAGATCAGCCCCAGCATTTT
TRBD1	few	TRBV4-1	TRBJ2-2	CASSQAGQGLFVELFF	TGCGCCAGCAGCCAAGCGGGACAGGGGCTGTTCGTGGAGCTGTTTTTT
TRBD2	NA	TRBV30	TRBJ2-1	CAWTSGSSYNEQFF	TGTGCCTGGACTAGCGGTAGCTCCTACAATGAGCAGTTCTTC
TRBD1	NA	TRBV5-4	TRBJ1-3	CASSVGTGRSGNTIYF	TGTGCCAGCAGCGTGGGGACAGGGAGGTCTGGAAACACCATATATTTT
TRBD2	NA	TRBV29-1	TRBJ2-3	CSVSSGSGNTQYF	TGCAGCGTTAGTAGCGGGAGTGGAAATACGCAGTATTTT
TRBD1	NA	TRBV5-4	TRBJ2-6	CASSGDRGRPGANVLTF	TGTGCCAGCAGCGGGGACAGGGGTCGCCCTGGGGCCAACGTCCTGACTTTC
TRBD2	NA	TRBV27	TRBJ2-1	CASTHGAGVNEQFF	TGTGCCAGCACCCACGGAGCGGGAGTTAATGAGCAGTTCTTC
TRBD2	NA	TRBV28	TRBJ2-1	CASSSYSGGTGNEQFF	TGTGCCAGCAGTTCCTATAGCGGGGGCACTGGGAATGAGCAGTTCTTC
NA	NA	TRBV10-3	TRBJ2-1	CAISESFLAISFF	TGTGCCATCAGTGAGTCGTTCTTAGCAATCTCTTTCTTC
NA	NA	TRBV7-2	TRBJ2-7	CASSYTSYEQYF	TGTGCCAGCAGCTACACCAGCTACGAGCAGTACTTC
NA	NA	TRBV7-8	TRBJ2-1	CASSQTPGGGGRAVAYEQFF	TGTGCCAGCAGTCAAACCCCAGGGGGCGGCGGGAGGGCCGTGGCGTATGAGCAGTTCTTC
TRBD1	NA	TRBV5-1	TRBJ2-7	CASSLDRGSYEQYF	TGCGCCAGCAGCTTGGACAGGGGTTCCTACGAGCAGTACTTC
TRBD2	few	TRBV7-2	TRBJ2-1	CASSLQAGGPPYNEQFF	TGTGCCAGCAGCTTACAAGCGGGGGGGCCCCCCTACAATGAGCAGTTCTTC
NA	NA	TRBV2	TRBJ1-5	CASSPDSPYSNQPQHF	TGTGCCAGCAGCCCCGACAGTCCCTATAGCAATCAGCCCCAGCATTTT
NA	NA	TRBV5-4	TRBJ1-5	CASSSGGGAGQPQHF	TGTGCCAGCAGCTCGGGAGGCGGAGCGGGTCAGCCCCAGCATTTT
NA	NA	TRBV5-1	TRBJ1-1	CASSPDRSNTEAFF	TGCGCCAGCAGCCCGGACAGATCGAACACTGAAGCTTTCTTT
TRBD1	NA	TRBV5-1	TRBJ2-3	CASSLGGQTLPDTQYF	TGCGCCAGCAGCTTGGGGGGACAGACCTTGCCAGATACGCAGTATTTT
NA	NA	TRBV28	TRBJ1-4	CASSSGPDIRVEKLFF	TGTGCCAGCAGTTCCGGGCCGGACATTCGGGTTGAAAAACTGTTTTTT
NA	once	TRBV9	TRBJ2-2	CASSLTQNTGELFF	TGTGCCAGCAGCCTCACACAAAATACCGGGGAGCTGTTTTTT
TRBD1	NA	TRBV7-2	TRBJ2-7	CASSSSGTVNYEQYF	TGTGCCAGCAGCTCCTCCGGGACAGTCAACTACGAGCAGTACTTC
NA	NA	TRBV18	TRBJ2-3	CASSPRGGVSADTQYF	TGTGCCAGCTCACCAAGGGGCGGAGTATCGGCAGATACGCAGTATTTT
TRBD2	NA	TRBV6-4	TRBJ2-1	CASRILAGGSEQFF	TGTGCCAGCCGTATTCTAGCGGGAGGAAGTGAGCAGTTCTTC
NA	NA	TRBV5-5	TRBJ1-1	CASSLFGGAPRRAFF	TGTGCCAGCAGCCTCTTCGGTGGGGCTCCTCGGCGGGCTTTCTTT
TRBD2	few	TRBV15	TRBJ2-2	CATSRDRSGRPDGELFF	TGTGCCACCAGCAGAGATCGCAGCGGGAGGCCAGACGGGGAGCTGTTTTTT
NA	NA	TRBV19	TRBJ1-4	CASSIGGTTIEKLFF	TGTGCCAGTAGTATTGGTGGGACAACAATTGAAAAACTGTTTTTT